This TCR beta chain stems from a study of blood T cells in healthy people across ages. Findings of the study overall: Across the age range, TCR beta diversity per million T cells fell in a roughly linear way.

The CDR3 contains 15 residues. V lost 5 bases to trimming and J lost 4 bases; unmatched junction nucleotides: 6. Then a second PCR, running roughly 7 to 11 cycles, was carried out with a sample-barcoded 5' primer and a J-beta primer mix. TCRdb reprocessed the 5' RACE reads via MiXCR and lists one record per CDR3 protein. The sample records 1.5 million to 2 million distinct CDR3 sequences, roughly 43% being singletons. This clonotype was observed a few times. What it binds is not known. The clonotype comes from a human donor in good health. The V gene is TRBV12-3 or TRBV12-4, the J gene TRBJ1-4, with 8 bases that match TRBD1. Sequencing was carried out using blood. In DNA form, the CDR3 reads TGTGCCAGCAGTGCAAGACAGGGGTTTAATGAAAAACTGTTTTTT. Its protein is CASSARQGFNEKLFF.